These 16 T cell receptor beta chains were all obtained from the same sample, sequenced in a study of CD8+ T cells in alopecia areata. Treatment reported: oral pan-JAK inhibitor, 5-10 mg twice daily. Extracted RNA was reverse transcribed into cDNA, the sequencing template. Libraries were prepared by immunoSEQ multiplex PCR; TCRdb keeps only in-frame clonotypes and omits some of them. The table has over 85,000 clones, about 58% seen once. The sample in question was CD8+ T cells sorted from blood, obtained at week 4, from a patient treated with tofacitinib. These receptors were obtained from a human donor with alopecia areata.

The rearrangement links TRBV19 to TRBJ1-2; 7 nucleotides agree with TRBD1. The CDR3 sequence is 13 residues long. Trimming removed 4 bases from V and 4 bases from J; junction bases left unmatched: 3. CDR1 and CDR2 (germline): LNHDA, SQIVND (reference sequence). For the CDR3, the DNA is TGTGCCAGTAGTACCGGGACAGCCTATGGCTACACCTTC. This codes for CASSTGTAYGYTF. The full variable domain, rest sourced from reference TRBV19 and TRBJ1-2, is DGGITQSPKYLFRKEGQNVTLSCEQNLNHDAMYWYRQDPGQGLRLIYYSQIVNDFQKGDIAEGYSVSREKKESFPLTVTSAQKNPTAFYLCASSTGTAYGYTFGSGTRLTVV.

V is TRBV6-1 and J is TRBJ2-7; the match to TRBD1 covers 8 bases. The CDR3 has 14 residues. The junction had 2 bases not matched to a gene; V was cut back by 2 bases and J by 2 bases. Germline V lookup: CDR1 MNHNS, CDR2 SASEGT. The DNA of the CDR3 is TGTGCCAGCAGTGAATCAGGGGGCACCTACGAGCAGTACTTC. This encodes CASSESGGTYEQYF.

This clone was observed many times. Here the CDR3 reads CASSEYGSLNTEAFF. CDR3 sequence (DNA): TGTGCCAGCAGTGAATACGGATCTTTGAACACTGAAGCTTTCTTT. The chain links TRBV2 to TRBJ1-1; no clear D gene. The CDR3 sequence is 15 residues long. Looked up from germline, CDR1 is SNHLY and CDR2 is FYNNEI. Trimming shortened V by 2 bases and J by 0 bases, and 10 bases separated the two germline ends.

V and J are TRBV29-1 and TRBJ1-2; tentative D call: TRBD1 (6 bases). Trimming pared 7 bases from V and 6 bases from J, leaving 15 bases between. The CDR3 length is 12 residues. Looked up from germline, CDR1 is SQVTM and CDR2 is ANQGSEA. In DNA, the CDR3 is TGCAGCGCCCCAGGTGGGGGGCATGGCTACACCTTC. It codes for CSAPGGGHGYTF.

The chain uses TRBV4-1 and TRBJ1-1; D is uncertain. The CDR3 loop spans 16 amino acids. The V gene lost 2 bases and the J gene lost 1 base, with 14 bases spanning the gap. In germline, CDR1 is MGHRA, CDR2 YSYEKL. CDR3 residues: CASSQRINLQNTEAFF. The CDR3 DNA is TGCGCCAGCAGCCAACGTATTAACCTCCAGAACACTGAAGCTTTCTTT.

The chain recombines TRBV1 with TRBJ2-1. TRBV1 counts as a pseudogene. The CDR3 contains 17 residues. The CDR3 protein is CTSSQPPDQIAAREQFF. The CDR3 nucleotides are TGCACCAGCAGCCAACCCCCGGACCAAATAGCCGCCCGGGAGCAGTTCTTC.

This clone was seen only once. The chain links TRBV30 to TRBJ2-2; D not resolved. V was pared by 1 base and J by 0 bases, with 9 bases between. Germline CDR1 GTSNPN, CDR2 SVGIG (reference sequence). CDR3 length: 15 residues. This CDR3 reads CAWSAGRPNTGELFF. The CDR3, as DNA: TGTGCCTGGAGTGCGGGCCGACCGAACACCGGGGAGCTGTTTTTT.

The chain links TRBV2 to TRBJ1-1; TRBD1 matches at 8 bases. This CDR3 has 13 amino acids. CDR1 SNHLY and CDR2 FYNNEI come from the germline V gene. The ends lost 8 bases at V and 3 bases at J; junction bases unmatched: 5. The CDR3 nucleotides read TGTGCCAGCGACGGACAGGGTTACACTGAAGCTTTCTTT. This translates into CASDGQGYTEAFF.

As for this clone: Other DNA sequences of this sample code for an identical CDR3. The chain combines TRBV6-5 with TRBJ1-2, with unresolved D. Trimming removed 6 bases at V and 2 bases at J, with 10 bases between. CDR1 and CDR2 (germline): MNHEY, SVGAGI. The CDR3 covers 13 residues. The DNA of the CDR3 is TGTGCCAGCAGCCCGACGGCAAACTATGGCTACACCTTC. It encodes CASSPTANYGYTF.

V usage is TRBV6-5 and J usage is TRBJ2-3; the D gene could be TRBD1 or TRBD2 (5 bases each). The ends were cut back, 6 bases at V and 0 bases at J, with 7 bases in the middle. This CDR3 comprises 13 residues. In germline, CDR1 is MNHEY, CDR2 SVGAGI. The CDR3 nucleotides are TGTGCCAGCAGCTGGGACAGCACAGATACGCAGTATTTT. Its protein is CASSWDSTDTQYF.

This clone was recorded only once. The chain uses TRBV15 and TRBJ1-2, with TRBD1 identical over 7 bases. The CDR3 extends over 15 amino acids. CDR1 is LNHNV, CDR2 YYDKDF, per germline (reference sequence). V lost 0 bases to trimming and J lost 6 bases; unmatched junction nucleotides: 7. CDR3 region: CATSRDLTGEDGYTF. In DNA, the CDR3 is TGTGCCACCAGCAGAGATTTAACAGGGGAGGATGGCTACACCTTC.

This clone was recorded once. CDR3 nucleotides: TGTGCCAGCAGTGAGGGGACACCACTTAATGAAAAACTGTTTTTT. Protein sequence: CASSEGTPLNEKLFF. The genes are TRBV2 and TRBJ1-4; TRBD1 is a possible D gene (6 bases). Germline V gene sequence: CDR1 SNHLY, CDR2 FYNNEI. The CDR3 totals 15 residues. V shed 3 bases and J shed 4 bases, with 12 bases lying between them.

This clone appeared a few times. This chain connects TRBV4-1 to TRBJ2-1; 10 bases are shared with TRBD2. The V and J ends lost 0 bases and 6 bases, in that order; junction bases with no gene match: 5. The CDR3 sequence is 16 residues long. Germline-derived CDR1 and CDR2 are MGHRA and YSYEKL. In DNA form, the CDR3 reads TGCGCCAGCAGCCAAGATGGGCTAGCGGGAGTCAATGAGCAGTTCTTC. Its protein product is CASSQDGLAGVNEQFF.

In its sample, this clone was seen a few times. V and J are TRBV29-1 and TRBJ1-1; the D is unclear. The CDR3 spans 11 residues. CDR1 is SQVTM, CDR2 ANQGSEA, per germline. The V end lost 2 bases, the J end lost 4 bases, and 5 bases lay between the germline ends. The CDR3 protein is CSVERATEAFF. DNA for the CDR3: TGCAGCGTTGAACGGGCCACTGAAGCTTTCTTT.

Comment on this clone: Other nucleotide sequences in the sample specify the same CDR3. The CDR3 protein is CAWSGQGGQPQHF. DNA for the CDR3: TGTGCCTGGAGCGGACAGGGCGGTCAGCCCCAGCATTTT. The J gene is TRBJ1-5, the V gene TRBV30; 8 bases align to TRBD1. Germline CDR1 GTSNPN, CDR2 SVGIG (reference sequence). The CDR3 sequence is 13 residues long. Trimming took 3 bases from V and 6 from J; bases not matched to a gene: 4.

The chain couples TRBV5-6 to TRBJ2-1, with D unresolved. This CDR3 region has 12 residues. Germline CDR1 and CDR2: SGHDT and YYEEEE. Trimming removed 3 bases at V and 7 bases at J, with 8 bases between. Here the CDR3 reads CASSSSSNEQFF. CDR3 bases: TGTGCCAGCAGCTCCTCGTCTAATGAGCAGTTCTTC.